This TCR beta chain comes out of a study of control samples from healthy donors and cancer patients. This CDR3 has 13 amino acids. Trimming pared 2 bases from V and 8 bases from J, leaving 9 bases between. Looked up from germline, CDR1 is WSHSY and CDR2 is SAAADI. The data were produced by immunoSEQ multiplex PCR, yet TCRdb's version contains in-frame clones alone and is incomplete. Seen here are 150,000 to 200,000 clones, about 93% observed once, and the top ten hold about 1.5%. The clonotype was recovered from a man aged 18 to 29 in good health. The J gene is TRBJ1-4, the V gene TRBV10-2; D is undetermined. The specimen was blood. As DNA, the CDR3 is TGCGCCAGCAGTGAGGGGTGGAAGGAAAAACTGTTTTTT. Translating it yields CASSEGWKEKLFF.